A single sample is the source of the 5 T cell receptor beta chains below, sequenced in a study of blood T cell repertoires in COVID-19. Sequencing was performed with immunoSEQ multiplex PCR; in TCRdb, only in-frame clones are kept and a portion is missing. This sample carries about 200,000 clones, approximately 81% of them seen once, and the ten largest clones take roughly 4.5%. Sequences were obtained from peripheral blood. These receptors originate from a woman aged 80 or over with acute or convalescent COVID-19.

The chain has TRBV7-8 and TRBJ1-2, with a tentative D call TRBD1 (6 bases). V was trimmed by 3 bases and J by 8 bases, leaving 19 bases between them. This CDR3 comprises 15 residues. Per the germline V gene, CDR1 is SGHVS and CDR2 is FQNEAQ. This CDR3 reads CASSFLRGGPGGYTF. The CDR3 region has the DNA TGTGCCAGCAGCTTCCTTCGGGGGGGGCCCGGAGGCTACACCTTC.

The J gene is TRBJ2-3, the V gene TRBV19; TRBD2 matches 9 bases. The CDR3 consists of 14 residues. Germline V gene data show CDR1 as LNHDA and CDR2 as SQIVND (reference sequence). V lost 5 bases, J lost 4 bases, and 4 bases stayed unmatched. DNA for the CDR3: TGTGCCAGTAGTTCTCGGACTAGCGCAGATACGCAGTATTTT. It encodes CASSSRTSADTQYF.

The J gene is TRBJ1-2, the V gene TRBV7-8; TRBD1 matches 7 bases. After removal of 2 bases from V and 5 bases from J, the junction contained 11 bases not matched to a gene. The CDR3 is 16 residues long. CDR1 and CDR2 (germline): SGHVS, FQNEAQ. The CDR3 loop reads CASSLPGTASPYGYTF. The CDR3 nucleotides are TGTGCCAGCAGCTTACCCGGGACAGCATCGCCTTATGGCTACACCTTC. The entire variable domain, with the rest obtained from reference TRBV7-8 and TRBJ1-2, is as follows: GAGVSQSPRYKVAKRGQDVALRCDPISGHVSLFWYQQALGQGPEFLTYFQNEAQLDKSGLPSDRFFAERPEGSVSTLKIQRTQQEDSAVYLCASSLPGTASPYGYTFGSGTRLTVV.

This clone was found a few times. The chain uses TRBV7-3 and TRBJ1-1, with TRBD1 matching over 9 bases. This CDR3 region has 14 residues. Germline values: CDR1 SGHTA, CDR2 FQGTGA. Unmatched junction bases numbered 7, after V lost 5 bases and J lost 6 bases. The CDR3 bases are TGTGCCAGCAGCGGGACAGGGAAGAGAGCTGAAGCTTTCTTT. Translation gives CASSGTGKRAEAFF.

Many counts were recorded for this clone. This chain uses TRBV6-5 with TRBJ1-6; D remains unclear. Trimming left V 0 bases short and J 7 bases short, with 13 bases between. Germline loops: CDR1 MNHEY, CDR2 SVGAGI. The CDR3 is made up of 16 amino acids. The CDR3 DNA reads TGTGCCAGCAGTTACTCGTTCGGAAACGGGAATTCACCCCTCCACTTT. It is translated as CASSYSFGNGNSPLHF.